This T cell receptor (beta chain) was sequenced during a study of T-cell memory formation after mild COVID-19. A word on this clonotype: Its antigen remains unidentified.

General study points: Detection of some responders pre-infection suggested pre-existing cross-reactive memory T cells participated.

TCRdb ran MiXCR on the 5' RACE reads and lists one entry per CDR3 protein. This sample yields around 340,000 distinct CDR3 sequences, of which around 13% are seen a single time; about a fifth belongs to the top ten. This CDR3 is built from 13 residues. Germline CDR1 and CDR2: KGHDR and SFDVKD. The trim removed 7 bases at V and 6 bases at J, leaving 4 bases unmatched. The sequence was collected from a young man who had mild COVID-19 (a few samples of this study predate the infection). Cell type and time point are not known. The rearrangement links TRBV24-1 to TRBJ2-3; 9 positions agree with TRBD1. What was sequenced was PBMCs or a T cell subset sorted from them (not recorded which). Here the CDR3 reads CATRRGQGDTQYF. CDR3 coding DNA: TGTGCCACCAGACGGGGACAGGGCGATACGCAGTATTTT.